A selection of T cell receptor beta chains follows, all from one sample in a study of T cell responses to AZD1222 COVID-19 vaccine. Repertoires were generated with immunoSEQ multiplex PCR, while TCRdb's copy carries only in-frame clones and drops some. The sample yields 150,000 or so clones, around 90% seen once. This material consisted of peripheral blood, taken on day 0 of AZD1222 vaccination. Receptors were obtained from an adult in good health. The CDR3 runs from the conserved cysteine through the conserved F or W. Each record gives: J gene, V gene, D gene, clone size, CDR3 DNA, CDR3 protein. D genes are given only for firm matches. Clone size is given for some rows only: seen once, a few or many times, or a class if the clone is expanded.

TRBJ1-1,TRBV10-3,TRBD1,once,TGTGCCACAGTGAGACAGGGAGACACTGAAGCTTTCTTT,CATVRQGDTEAFF
TRBJ2-1,TRBV11-2,.,.,TGTGCCAGCAGCTTAGTGGGAGACCCCTACAATGAGCAGTTCTTC,CASSLVGDPYNEQFF
TRBJ2-7,TRBV18,.,.,TGTGCCAGCTCACCAGGCGACGGAGGGAACGAGCAGTACTTC,CASSPGDGGNEQYF
TRBJ1-5,TRBV28,.,once,TGTGCCAGCAGTCACCGGACAGATAATCAGCCCCAGCATTTT,CASSHRTDNQPQHF
TRBJ2-7,TRBV6-6,TRBD1,.,TGTGCCAGCAGCCTCCCAGGGACAGGGGTCTACGAGCAGTACTTC,CASSLPGTGVYEQYF
TRBJ1-5,TRBV6-5,.,.,TGTGCCAGCAGTCCAGGGAATCAGCCCCAGCATTTT,CASSPGNQPQHF
TRBJ1-4,TRBV19,.,.,TGTGCCAGTAGTAGCCTGGGGCCTAATGAAAAACTGTTTTTT,CASSSLGPNEKLFF
TRBJ2-7,TRBV5-6,.,.,TGTGCCAGCAGCTTCCGGGGACAACCCAAGGTTGGAGAGCAGTACTTC,CASSFRGQPKVGEQYF
TRBJ2-3,TRBV2,.,.,TGTGCCAGCAGTTCAGGACAGATTCTCACAGATACGCAGTATTTT,CASSSGQILTDTQYF
TRBJ1-1,TRBV19,.,few,TGTGCCAGTAGTGCCTCGGCAGGGGCACCACCCCGTGGAGCTTTCTTT,CASSASAGAPPRGAFF
TRBJ2-1,TRBV27,.,.,TGTGCCAGCAGTCCCCGGGACCTTTACAATGAGCAGTTCTTC,CASSPRDLYNEQFF
TRBJ2-2,TRBV6-5,.,once,TGTGCCAGCAGTCCCGACAGGAACACCGGGGAGCTGTTTTTT,CASSPDRNTGELFF
TRBJ2-5,TRBV7-9,TRBD1,.,TGTGCCAGCAGCACGCGACCCCAGGACAGGGAAGGCGTAGAGACCCAGTACTTC,CASSTRPQDREGVETQYF
TRBJ1-1,TRBV3-1/TRBV3-2,TRBD1,.,TGTGCCAGCAGCCATGGACAGGGCAGTGCTGAAGCTTTCTTT,CASSHGQGSAEAFF
TRBJ2-3,TRBV30,TRBD2,.,TGTGCCTGGAGTGTACTAGCGGGCTTCACAGATACGCAGTATTTT,CAWSVLAGFTDTQYF
TRBJ2-6,TRBV27,.,.,TGTGCCAGCAGTTTATCGCAGAAGGGGGCCAACGTCCTGACTTTC,CASSLSQKGANVLTF
TRBJ2-7,TRBV11-3,.,.,TGTGCCAGCAGCTCCTGGGGAGGAGAACCTTACGAGCAGTACTTC,CASSSWGGEPYEQYF
TRBJ2-1,TRBV19,TRBD1,.,TGTGCCATCACGGCCGGGACAGGGTGGGGAAATGAGCAGTTCTTC,CAITAGTGWGNEQFF
TRBJ2-7,TRBV4-3,TRBD1,.,TGCGCCAGCAGCCAAGCCCACAGGGGCTACGAGCAGTACTTC,CASSQAHRGYEQYF
TRBJ1-6,TRBV27,.,.,TGTGCCAGCAGTTTAACAGGGCTGTATAATTCACCCCTCCACTTT,CASSLTGLYNSPLHF
TRBJ1-2,TRBV7-2,.,.,TGTGCCAGCAGCTTAGTTTTTGTGCCCCGCTCGGGGTATGGCTACACCTTC,CASSLVFVPRSGYGYTF
TRBJ1-1,TRBV7-9,TRBD1,.,TGTGCCAGCAGCCTCACATCCCGGGACAGGTGGTCGACTGAAGCTTTCTTT,CASSLTSRDRWSTEAFF
TRBJ1-6,TRBV27,.,.,TGTGCCAGCAGTTTATGGCCCGACAGGCCACTGCTTTCACCCCTCCACTTT,CASSLWPDRPLLSPLHF
TRBJ2-6,TRBV28,.,once,TGTGCCAGTTTAAGGCTCGGGGGGGCCAACGTCCTGACTTTC,CASLRLGGANVLTF
TRBJ1-1,TRBV12-5,TRBD1,.,TGTGCTAGTGGTTTGGCTTGGGACAGTAACACTGAAGCTTTCTTT,CASGLAWDSNTEAFF
TRBJ2-7,TRBV7-9,.,.,TGTGCCAGCAGACAGGACTCCTACGAGCAGTACTTC,CASRQDSYEQYF